The next 25 T cell receptor beta chains were all read from a single sample in a study of naive and memory T cell subsets (dated by TCRdb to about 2017). Library preparation employed UMI-ligation and nested PCR. Sequencing relied on an Illumina MiSeq. The beta constant-region primer was an equimolar mix of two oligonucleotides covering both TRBC1 and TRBC2. The ligated cDNA went through four rounds of PCR with nested alpha and beta constant-region primers together with the SP2 primer. TCRdb redid the processing of the public reads, applying fastp at Q25 and MiXCR, and retained in-frame beta chains. Identical CDR3 proteins give one entry, which carries the most common genes and DNA. This sample lists some 30,000 distinct CDR3 sequences; approximately 18% were detected once. The ten largest clones add up to 3% to 3.5% of the sample. The sequenced material came from effector memory CD4+ T cells from blood. The label giving this sample's cell subset or site can be read as: effector memory, CD45RA- CD27-. These receptors were obtained from a human donor in good health.

This clonotype is medium-sized by share. The chain has TRBV15 and TRBJ1-1, with D hard to call. Germline-derived CDR1 and CDR2 are LNHNV and YYDKDF (reference sequence). The V and J ends lost 7 bases and 4 bases respectively, with 19 bases between them. There are 15 residues in the CDR3. In DNA form, the CDR3 reads TGTGCCACCACCATGCCAAGGTTAGTAGGCACTGAAGCTTTCTTT. This sequence encodes CATTMPRLVGTEAFF. Using reference TRBV15 and TRBJ1-1 for the parts outside the CDR3, the full variable domain is DAMVIQNPRYQVTQFGKPVTLSCSQTLNHNVMYWYQQKSSQAPKLLFHYYDKDFNNEADTPDNFQSRRPNTSFCFLDIRSPGLGDTAMYLCATTMPRLVGTEAFFGQGTRLTVV.

This clonotype is judged medium-sized. The chain carries TRBV6-5 and TRBJ2-5; 7 positions agree with TRBD2. Germline lookup yields CDR1 MNHEY and CDR2 SVGAGI. The CDR3 has 16 residues. V was pared by 2 bases and J by 4 bases, with 10 bases of the junction left unmatched. CDR3 coding DNA: TGTGCCAGCAGTTACGCGGCTTCCGCGGGAGTAGAGACCCAGTACTTC. Encoded protein: CASSYAASAGVETQYF.

This clonotype has a count of ten or more. CDR3 region: CSATNDRAQDTQYF. Here the CDR3 DNA reads TGCAGTGCAACCAACGACAGGGCCCAAGATACGCAGTATTTT. The V call is TRBV20-1, the J call TRBJ2-3; 7 bases agree with TRBD1. Trimming took 6 bases from V and 5 from J; bases not matched to a gene: 11. Germline V CDR1 and CDR2: DFQATT, SNEGSKA (reference sequence). The CDR3 runs to 14 residues.

This clonotype was observed a few times. The rearrangement joins TRBV12-5 to TRBJ1-6; unclear D gene. Germline values: CDR1 LGHNT, CDR2 FRNRAP. The CDR3 has 13 amino acids. Between the trimmed V and J ends, which lost 0 bases and 7 bases, there was a span of 4 bases. CDR3 amino acids: CASGLVENSPLHF. CDR3 DNA: TGTGCTAGTGGTTTGGTGGAAAATTCACCCCTCCACTTT.

This clonotype was found a few times. This rearrangement joins TRBV6-5 to TRBJ1-1; 8 nucleotides align to TRBD1. The V and J ends lost 6 bases and 4 bases, in that order; junction bases with no gene match: 7. The CDR3 contains 14 residues. The germline CDR1 and CDR2 sequences are MNHEY and SVGAGI. The CDR3, as DNA: TGTGCCAGCAGAAGGACAGGGTCTGGCACTGAAGCTTTCTTT. The encoded protein is CASRRTGSGTEAFF.

The chain links TRBV6-5 to TRBJ1-4; perhaps TRBD1 as D (5 bases). The germline V gene encodes CDR1 MNHEY and CDR2 SVGAGI. V was trimmed by 0 bases and J by 4 bases, leaving 12 bases between them. This CDR3 comprises 16 residues. In nucleotides, the CDR3 is TGTGCCAGCAGTTACTCCGGGGCAGTCGTTAATGAAAAACTGTTTTTT. Its translation: CASSYSGAVVNEKLFF.

A few counts support this clonotype. V and J are TRBV30 and TRBJ2-1; tentatively, D is TRBD2 (5 bases). The CDR3 sequence is 16 residues long. V lost 0 bases, J lost 0 bases, and 12 bases lay in between. Looked up from germline, CDR1 is GTSNPN and CDR2 is SVGIG (reference sequence). The CDR3 nucleotides read TGTGCCTGGAGTGTGAGAGCGGCTAGCTCCTACAATGAGCAGTTCTTC. This gives the protein CAWSVRAASSYNEQFF. Full variable domain (rest looked up from reference TRBV30 and TRBJ2-1): SQTIHQWPATLVQPVGSPLSLECTVEGTSNPNLYWYRQAAGRGLQLLFYSVGIGQISSEVPQNLSASRPQDRQFILSSKKLLLSDSGFYLCAWSVRAASSYNEQFFGPGTRLTVL.

This clonotype appeared a few times. The CDR3 region has the DNA TGTGCCAGCAGAGGGTTTGGGCAGCCCCAGCATTTT. Protein: CASRGFGQPQHF. V and J are TRBV6-5 and TRBJ1-5; D remains unclear. Germline assignment: CDR1 MNHEY and CDR2 SVGAGI. Trimming took 6 bases from V and 7 from J, leaving 10 bases between them. This CDR3 has 12 residues.

This clonotype was picked up a small number of times. The chain recombines TRBV6-2 or TRBV6-3 with TRBJ1-5, with 8 bases matching TRBD1. After removal of 2 bases from V and 5 bases from J, the junction contained 2 bases not matched to a gene. The germline gives CDR1 MNHEY, CDR2 SVGEGT. The CDR3 sequence is 14 residues long. CDR3 sequence (DNA): TGTGCCAGCAGTTACCTGACAGGGGATCAGCCCCAGCATTTT. Amino acids: CASSYLTGDQPQHF.

The rearrangement links TRBV6-5 to TRBJ2-1, with 9 bases that match TRBD2. J gave up 4 bases and V 4 bases, and 14 bases lay outside the gene matches. The CDR3 spans 18 residues. Per the germline V gene, CDR1 is MNHEY and CDR2 is SVGAGI. The CDR3 DNA sequence: TGTGCCAGCAGTTGGGCCGGCGCACCTAGCGGGGTATACAATGAGCAGTTCTTC. It translates to CASSWAGAPSGVYNEQFF.

V gene TRBV28 combines with J gene TRBJ1-1; D gene unclear. CDR1 and CDR2 from the germline V gene are MDHEN and SYDVKM. The CDR3 length is 14 residues. V was cut by 7 bases and J by 0 bases, with 12 bases left in between. CDR3 in DNA: TGTGCCAGCATGAGTTACCAGATGAACACTGAAGCTTTCTTT. It translates to CASMSYQMNTEAFF.

This clonotype was counted only a few times. The chain couples TRBV12-3 or TRBV12-4 to TRBJ1-5, with TRBD1 matching 7 bases. J was trimmed by 3 bases and V by 7 bases; bases with no gene match: 6. CDR3 length: 14 residues. This CDR3 reads CASTLGQANQPQHF. CDR3 sequence (DNA): TGTGCCAGCACCCTCGGACAGGCCAATCAGCCCCAGCATTTT.

This clonotype was detected many times. The chain employs TRBV6-5 and TRBJ1-4; 7 nucleotides line up with TRBD1. V was clipped by 7 bases and J by 4 bases; unmatched bases: 3. Germline V CDR1 and CDR2: MNHEY, SVGAGI. The CDR3 covers 13 residues. The CDR3 loop is CASTNRGNEKLFF. For the CDR3, the DNA is TGTGCCAGCACCAACAGGGGTAATGAAAAACTGTTTTTT.

V is TRBV19 and J is TRBJ2-2, with D possibly matching TRBD2 (5 bases). CDR3 size: 16 residues. CDR1 is LNHDA and CDR2 is SQIVND in the germline V gene (reference sequence). V was clipped by 3 bases and J by 1 base, with 12 bases between them. CDR3 in amino acids: CASSMSVGRNTGELFF. DNA of the CDR3: TGTGCCAGTAGTATGTCGGTGGGGAGGAACACCGGGGAGCTGTTTTTT. Looking up the rest from reference TRBV19 and TRBJ2-2 gives the full variable domain: DGGITQSPKYLFRKEGQNVTLSCEQNLNHDAMYWYRQDPGQGLRLIYYSQIVNDFQKGDIAEGYSVSREKKESFPLTVTSAQKNPTAFYLCASSMSVGRNTGELFFGEGSRLTVL.

The genes are TRBV29-1 and TRBJ1-2; weak D call: TRBD1 (6 bases). CDR3 length: 16 residues. CDR1 and CDR2 from the germline V gene are SQVTM and ANQGSEA. V lost 1 base and J 4 bases, leaving 19 bases between the germline ends. Here the CDR3 DNA reads TGCAGCGTTGAAGCTGCCGGACAGCCGGGGAGCTATGGCTACACCTTC. This sequence encodes CSVEAAGQPGSYGYTF.

V gene TRBV28 combines with J gene TRBJ1-2, with D unresolved. The CDR3 loop spans 15 amino acids. Germline values: CDR1 MDHEN, CDR2 SYDVKM. The V and J ends lost 3 bases and 7 bases respectively, with 18 bases between them. CDR3 in DNA: TGTGCCAGCAGTTTCCCTCCCCCATTTTCGGGTGGCTACACCTTC. It specifies CASSFPPPFSGGYTF.

This clonotype has a handful of counts. V usage is TRBV7-6 and J usage is TRBJ1-1; D might be TRBD1 (5 bases). V was shortened by 1 base and J by 5 bases, with 11 bases between the two germline ends. The CDR3 has 14 residues. Germline CDR1 and CDR2: SGHVS and FNYEAQ. This CDR3 is CASSLVQGGTEAFF. Here the CDR3 DNA reads TGTGCCAGCAGCTTAGTTCAGGGAGGTACTGAAGCTTTCTTT.

By share of the sample, this clonotype is medium-sized. The rearrangement uses TRBV5-1 and TRBJ2-6, with D unresolved. The CDR3 is made up of 15 amino acids. Between the trimmed V and J ends, which lost 0 bases and 4 bases, there was a span of 8 bases. Per the germline V gene, CDR1 is SGHRS and CDR2 is YFSETQ. CDR3 protein: CASSLEGFGANVLTF. The CDR3, as DNA: TGCGCCAGCAGCTTGGAAGGGTTCGGGGCCAACGTCCTGACTTTC.

The chain recombines TRBV20-1 with TRBJ2-3, with TRBD2 matching 8 bases. Germline CDR1 is DFQATT and CDR2 is SNEGSKA (reference sequence). Trimming took 3 bases from V and 5 from J; bases not matched to a gene: 7. This CDR3 contains 14 residues. The CDR3 sequence is CSASGGGLGDTQYF. The CDR3 bases are TGCAGTGCTAGCGGGGGGGGGCTTGGAGATACGCAGTATTTT.

The CDR3 sequence is CASSIRLAERIYNEQFF. The CDR3 region has the DNA TGTGCCAGCAGCATACGACTTGCGGAGAGGATCTACAATGAGCAGTTCTTC. The chain carries TRBV7-6 and TRBJ2-1; D is unclear. The CDR3 is 17 amino acids. The V and J ends lost 5 bases and 3 bases respectively, with 20 bases between them. Germline V gene sequence: CDR1 SGHVS, CDR2 FNYEAQ.

In this sample, this clonotype turned up a few times. V and J are TRBV12-3 or TRBV12-4 and TRBJ2-2, with TRBD1 matching over 9 bases. V shed 7 bases, J shed 8 bases, and the junction held 8 bases outside the gene matches. This CDR3 has 14 residues. The CDR3 loop reads CASTIGQGRGELFF. Here the CDR3 DNA reads TGTGCCAGCACAATCGGACAGGGGAGAGGGGAGCTGTTTTTT.

This clonotype was counted only a few times. The rearrangement uses TRBV15 and TRBJ2-7; 12 bases are a match to TRBD2. J gave up 2 bases and V 2 bases, and 13 bases lay outside the gene matches. The CDR3 is made up of 19 amino acids. CDR1 is LNHNV and CDR2 is YYDKDF in the germline V gene (reference sequence). CDR3 amino acids: CATSRLLLGRLAGAYEQYF. CDR3 coding DNA: TGTGCCACCAGCAGACTACTATTGGGGAGACTAGCGGGAGCCTACGAGCAGTACTTC.

The chain carries TRBV6-1 and TRBJ2-7; D gene unclear. V was cut by 3 bases and J by 2 bases, with 11 bases left in between. The CDR3 runs to 14 residues. Germline values: CDR1 MNHNS, CDR2 SASEGT. The CDR3 region is CASSDNGKTYEQYF. CDR3 nucleotide sequence: TGTGCCAGCAGTGATAACGGTAAAACCTACGAGCAGTACTTC.

There are a few counts of this clonotype. This chain connects TRBV12-3 or TRBV12-4 to TRBJ2-1; D is perhaps TRBD2 (6 bases). The CDR3 runs to 16 residues. V shed 5 bases and J shed 3 bases, with 17 bases lying between them. CDR3 amino acids: CASSPWTAGGYNEQFF. The CDR3 DNA reads TGTGCCAGCAGTCCGTGGACTGCCGGGGGCTACAATGAGCAGTTCTTC.

The chain joins TRBV5-5 to TRBJ2-5; D unclear. The CDR3 runs to 14 residues. Looked up from germline, CDR1 is SGHKS and CDR2 is YYEKEE (reference sequence). Trimming shortened V by 2 bases and J by 6 bases, and 14 bases separated the two germline ends. The CDR3 DNA follows: TGTGCCAGCAGCTTTAACCCCGTCGCTCAGACCCAGTACTTC. Translation: CASSFNPVAQTQYF.